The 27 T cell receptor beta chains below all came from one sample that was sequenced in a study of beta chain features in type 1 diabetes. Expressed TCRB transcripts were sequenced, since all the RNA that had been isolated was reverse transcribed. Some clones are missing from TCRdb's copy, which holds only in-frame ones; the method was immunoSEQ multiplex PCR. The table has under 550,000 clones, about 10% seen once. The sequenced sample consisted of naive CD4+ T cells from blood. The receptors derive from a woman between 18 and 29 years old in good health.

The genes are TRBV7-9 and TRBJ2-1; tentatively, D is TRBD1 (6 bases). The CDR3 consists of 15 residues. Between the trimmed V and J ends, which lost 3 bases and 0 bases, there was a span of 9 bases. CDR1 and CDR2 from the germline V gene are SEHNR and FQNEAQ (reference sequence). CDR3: CASSFTGSSYNEQFF. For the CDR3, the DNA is TGTGCCAGCAGCTTTACAGGGAGCTCCTACAATGAGCAGTTCTTC.

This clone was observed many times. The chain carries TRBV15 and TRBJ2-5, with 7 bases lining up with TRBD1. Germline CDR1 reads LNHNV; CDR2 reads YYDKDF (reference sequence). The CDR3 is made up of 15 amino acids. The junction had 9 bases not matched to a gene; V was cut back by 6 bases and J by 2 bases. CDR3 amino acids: CATRTGTARQETQYF. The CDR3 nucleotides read TGTGCCACCAGGACCGGGACAGCAAGGCAAGAGACCCAGTACTTC.

The CDR3 DNA reads TGTGCCAGCATTACACCTTATGGCTACACCTTC. It specifies CASITPYGYTF. This sequence joins TRBV6-5 and TRBJ1-2, with D hard to call. The germline gives CDR1 MNHEY, CDR2 SVGAGI. V lost 7 bases to trimming and J lost 5 bases, with 8 bases between them. This CDR3 is 11 amino acids long.

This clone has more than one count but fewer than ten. The CDR3 loop reads CASSGTPTDYGYTF. DNA for the CDR3: TGTGCCAGCAGCGGGACCCCGACTGACTATGGCTACACCTTC. The V and J genes are TRBV9 and TRBJ1-2; D is undetermined. Germline CDR1 SGDLS, CDR2 YYNGEE. CDR3 length equals 14 residues. The V end was cut by 3 bases, the J end by 3 bases, with 12 bases between. The full variable domain, rest sourced from reference TRBV9 and TRBJ1-2, is DSGVTQTPKHLITATGQRVTLRCSPRSGDLSVYWYQQSLDQGLQFLIQYYNGEERAKGNILERFSAQQFPDLHSELNLSSLELGDSALYFCASSGTPTDYGYTFGSGTRLTVV.

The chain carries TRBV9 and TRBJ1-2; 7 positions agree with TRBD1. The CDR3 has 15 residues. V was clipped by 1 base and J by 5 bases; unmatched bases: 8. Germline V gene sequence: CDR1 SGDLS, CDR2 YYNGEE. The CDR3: CASSVSGQDRYGYTF. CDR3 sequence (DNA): TGTGCCAGCAGCGTATCCGGACAGGATCGTTATGGCTACACCTTC.

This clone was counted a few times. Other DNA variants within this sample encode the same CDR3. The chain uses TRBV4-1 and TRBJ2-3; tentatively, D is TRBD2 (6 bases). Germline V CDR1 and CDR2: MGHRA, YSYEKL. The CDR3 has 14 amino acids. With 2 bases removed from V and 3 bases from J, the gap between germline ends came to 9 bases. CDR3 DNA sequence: TGCGCCAGCAGCCAATTGGGGGGAACAGATACGCAGTATTTT. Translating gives CASSQLGGTDTQYF.

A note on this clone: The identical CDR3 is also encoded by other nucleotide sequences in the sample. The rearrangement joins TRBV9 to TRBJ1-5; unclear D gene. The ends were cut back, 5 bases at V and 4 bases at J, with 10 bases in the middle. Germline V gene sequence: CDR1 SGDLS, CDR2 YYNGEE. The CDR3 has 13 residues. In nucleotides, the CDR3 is TGTGCCAGCAGTCCCCGTGAGAATCAGCCCCAGCATTTT. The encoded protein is CASSPRENQPQHF.

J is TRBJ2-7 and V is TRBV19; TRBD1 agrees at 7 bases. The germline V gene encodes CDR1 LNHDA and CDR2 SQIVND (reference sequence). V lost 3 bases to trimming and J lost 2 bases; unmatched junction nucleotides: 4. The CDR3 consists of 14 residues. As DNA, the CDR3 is TGTGCCAGTAGTATCGGACAGGTTACCTACGAGCAGTACTTC. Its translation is CASSIGQVTYEQYF.

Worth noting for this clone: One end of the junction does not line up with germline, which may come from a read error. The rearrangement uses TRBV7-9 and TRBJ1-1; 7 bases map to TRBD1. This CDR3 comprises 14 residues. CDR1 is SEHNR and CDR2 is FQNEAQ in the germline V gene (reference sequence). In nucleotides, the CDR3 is TGTGCCAGCAGCCGACTAGGACAGGACCCTGAGGCTTTCTTT. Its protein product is CASSRLGQDPEAFF. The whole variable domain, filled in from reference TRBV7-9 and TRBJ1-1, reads DTGVSQNPRHKITKRGQNVTFRCDPISEHNRLYWYRQTLGQGPEFLTYFQNEAQLEKSRLLSDRFSAERPKGSFSTLEIQRTEQGDSAMYLCASSRLGQDPEAFFGQGTRLTVV.

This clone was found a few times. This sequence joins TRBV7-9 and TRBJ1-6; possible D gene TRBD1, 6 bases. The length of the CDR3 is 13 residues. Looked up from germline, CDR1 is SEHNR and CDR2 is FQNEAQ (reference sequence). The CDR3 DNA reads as TGTGCAGCAGGGAAGGGGGGGAGTTCACCCCTCCACTTT. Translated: CAAGKGGSSPLHF.

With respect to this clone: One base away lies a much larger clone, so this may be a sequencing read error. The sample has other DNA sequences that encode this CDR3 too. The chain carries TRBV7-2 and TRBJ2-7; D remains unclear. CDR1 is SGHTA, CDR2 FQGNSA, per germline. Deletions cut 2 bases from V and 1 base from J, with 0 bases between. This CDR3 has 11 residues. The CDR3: CASSLSYEQYF. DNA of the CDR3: TGTGCCAGCAGCTTATCCTACGAGCAGTACTTC.

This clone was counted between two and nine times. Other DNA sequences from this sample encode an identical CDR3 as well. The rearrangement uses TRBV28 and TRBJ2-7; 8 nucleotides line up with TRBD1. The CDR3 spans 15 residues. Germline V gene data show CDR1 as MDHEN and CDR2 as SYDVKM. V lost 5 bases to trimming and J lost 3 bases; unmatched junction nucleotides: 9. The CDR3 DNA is TGTGCCAGCAGTCCCCTCGGACAGGGTCGCTACGAGCAGTACGTC. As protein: CASSPLGQGRYEQYV.

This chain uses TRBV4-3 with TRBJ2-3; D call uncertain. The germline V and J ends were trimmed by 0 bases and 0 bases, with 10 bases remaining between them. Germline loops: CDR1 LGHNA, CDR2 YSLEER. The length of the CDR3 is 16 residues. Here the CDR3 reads CASSQDDWKSTDTQYF. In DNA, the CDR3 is TGCGCCAGCAGCCAAGATGATTGGAAAAGCACAGATACGCAGTATTTT.

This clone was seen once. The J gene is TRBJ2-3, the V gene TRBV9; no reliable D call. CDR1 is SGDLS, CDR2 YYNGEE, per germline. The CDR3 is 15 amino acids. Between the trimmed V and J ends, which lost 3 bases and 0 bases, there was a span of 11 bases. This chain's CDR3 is CASSATETSTDTQYF. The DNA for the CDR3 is TGTGCCAGCAGCGCTACTGAGACTAGCACAGATACGCAGTATTTT.

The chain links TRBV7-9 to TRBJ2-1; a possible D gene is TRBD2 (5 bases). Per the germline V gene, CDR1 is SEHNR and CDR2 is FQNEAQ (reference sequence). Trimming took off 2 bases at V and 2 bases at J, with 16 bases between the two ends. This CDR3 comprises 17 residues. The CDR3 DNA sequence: TGTGCCAGCAGCTTATTGTTATCACTAGACCCCTACAATGAGCAGTTCTTC. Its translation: CASSLLLSLDPYNEQFF.

Here the CDR3 DNA reads TGTGCCAGCAGCTTAGCGGTACGGGTAGGGACCCAGTACTTC. It codes for CASSLAVRVGTQYF. V is TRBV7-6 and J is TRBJ2-5; D gene uncertain. Trimming pared 0 bases from V and 7 bases from J, leaving 12 bases between. The CDR3 contains 14 residues. CDR1 and CDR2 (germline): SGHVS, FNYEAQ.

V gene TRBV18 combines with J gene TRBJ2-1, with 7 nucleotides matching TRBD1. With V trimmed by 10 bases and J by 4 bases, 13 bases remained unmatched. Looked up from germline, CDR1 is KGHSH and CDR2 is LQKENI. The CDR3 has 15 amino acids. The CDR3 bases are TGTGCCATTCCGTACCGGGACAGTGCATACAATGAGCAGTTCTTC. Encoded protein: CAIPYRDSAYNEQFF.

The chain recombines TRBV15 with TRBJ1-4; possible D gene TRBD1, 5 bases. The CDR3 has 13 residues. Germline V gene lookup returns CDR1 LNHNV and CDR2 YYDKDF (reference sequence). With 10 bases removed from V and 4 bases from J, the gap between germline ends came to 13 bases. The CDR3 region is CAITREFNEKLFF. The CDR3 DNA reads TGTGCCATCACCAGGGAGTTTAATGAAAAACTGTTTTTT.

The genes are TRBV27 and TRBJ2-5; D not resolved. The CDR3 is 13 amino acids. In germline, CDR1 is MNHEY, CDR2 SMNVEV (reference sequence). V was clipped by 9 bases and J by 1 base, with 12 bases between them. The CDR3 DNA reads TGTGCCAGTCGTTTCCTTGTCCAAGAGACCCAGTACTTC. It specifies CASRFLVQETQYF.

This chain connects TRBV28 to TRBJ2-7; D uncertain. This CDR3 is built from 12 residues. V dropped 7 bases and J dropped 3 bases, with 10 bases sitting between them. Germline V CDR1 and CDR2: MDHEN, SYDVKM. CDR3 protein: CASNSFGYEQYV. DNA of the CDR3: TGTGCCAGCAACTCCTTTGGCTACGAGCAGTACGTC.

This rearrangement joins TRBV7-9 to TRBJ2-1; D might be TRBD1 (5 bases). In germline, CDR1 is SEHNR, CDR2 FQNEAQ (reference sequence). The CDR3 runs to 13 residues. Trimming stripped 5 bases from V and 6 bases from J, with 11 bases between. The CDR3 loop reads CASSARQFNEQFF. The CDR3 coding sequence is TGTGCCAGCAGCGCCCGACAGTTCAATGAGCAGTTCTTC.

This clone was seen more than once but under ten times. The CDR3 bases are TGTGCCAGCAGTTTAGCGGGACTCAGAAGCACAGATACGCAGTATTTT. It yields the protein CASSLAGLRSTDTQYF. The chain uses TRBV28 and TRBJ2-3, with D possibly being TRBD2 (6 bases). V shed 2 bases and J shed 0 bases, with 12 bases lying between them. CDR3 length: 16 amino acids. The germline CDR1 and CDR2 sequences are MDHEN and SYDVKM.

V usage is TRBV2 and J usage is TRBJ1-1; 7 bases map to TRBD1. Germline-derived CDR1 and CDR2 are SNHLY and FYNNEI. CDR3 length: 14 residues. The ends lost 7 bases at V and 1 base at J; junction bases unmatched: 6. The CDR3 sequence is CASNREGANTEAFF. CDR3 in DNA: TGTGCCAGCAACCGTGAGGGGGCGAACACTGAAGCTTTCTTT.

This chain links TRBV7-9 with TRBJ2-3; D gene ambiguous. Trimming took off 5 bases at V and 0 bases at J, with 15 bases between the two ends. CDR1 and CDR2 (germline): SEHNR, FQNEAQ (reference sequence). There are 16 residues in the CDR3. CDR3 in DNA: TGTGCCAGCAGCCCAGGTACGGGTACGAGCACAGATACGCAGTATTTT. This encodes CASSPGTGTSTDTQYF. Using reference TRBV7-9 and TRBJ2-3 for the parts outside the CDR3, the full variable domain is DTGVSQNPRHKITKRGQNVTFRCDPISEHNRLYWYRQTLGQGPEFLTYFQNEAQLEKSRLLSDRFSAERPKGSFSTLEIQRTEQGDSAMYLCASSPGTGTSTDTQYFGPGTRLTVL.

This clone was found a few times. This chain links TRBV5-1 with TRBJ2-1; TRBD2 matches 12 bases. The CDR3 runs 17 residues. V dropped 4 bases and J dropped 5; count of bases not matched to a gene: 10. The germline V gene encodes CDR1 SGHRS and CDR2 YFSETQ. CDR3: CASSPTSGGNKNNEQFF. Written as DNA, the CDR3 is TGCGCCAGCAGCCCGACTAGCGGGGGCAATAAAAACAATGAGCAGTTCTTC.

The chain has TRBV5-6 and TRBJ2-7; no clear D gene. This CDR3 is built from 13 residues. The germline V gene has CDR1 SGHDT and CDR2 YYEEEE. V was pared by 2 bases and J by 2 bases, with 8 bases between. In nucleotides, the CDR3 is TGTGCCAGCAGCTTTCACCTCCCCTACGAGCAGTACGTC. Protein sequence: CASSFHLPYEQYV.

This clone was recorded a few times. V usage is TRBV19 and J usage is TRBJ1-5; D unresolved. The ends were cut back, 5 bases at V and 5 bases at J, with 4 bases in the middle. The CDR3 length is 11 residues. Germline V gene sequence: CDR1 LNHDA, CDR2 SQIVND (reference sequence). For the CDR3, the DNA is TGTGCCAGTAGTTCCTATCAGCCCCAGCATTTT. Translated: CASSSYQPQHF.